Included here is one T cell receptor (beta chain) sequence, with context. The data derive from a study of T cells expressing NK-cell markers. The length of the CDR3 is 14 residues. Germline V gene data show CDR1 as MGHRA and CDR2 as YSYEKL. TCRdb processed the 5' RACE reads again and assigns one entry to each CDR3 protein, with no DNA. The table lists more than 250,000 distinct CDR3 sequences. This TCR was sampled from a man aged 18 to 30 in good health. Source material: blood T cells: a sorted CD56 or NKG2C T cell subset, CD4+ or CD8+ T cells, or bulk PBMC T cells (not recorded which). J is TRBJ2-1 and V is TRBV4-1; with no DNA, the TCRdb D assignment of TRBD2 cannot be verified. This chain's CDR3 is CASRGRAVYNEQFF.